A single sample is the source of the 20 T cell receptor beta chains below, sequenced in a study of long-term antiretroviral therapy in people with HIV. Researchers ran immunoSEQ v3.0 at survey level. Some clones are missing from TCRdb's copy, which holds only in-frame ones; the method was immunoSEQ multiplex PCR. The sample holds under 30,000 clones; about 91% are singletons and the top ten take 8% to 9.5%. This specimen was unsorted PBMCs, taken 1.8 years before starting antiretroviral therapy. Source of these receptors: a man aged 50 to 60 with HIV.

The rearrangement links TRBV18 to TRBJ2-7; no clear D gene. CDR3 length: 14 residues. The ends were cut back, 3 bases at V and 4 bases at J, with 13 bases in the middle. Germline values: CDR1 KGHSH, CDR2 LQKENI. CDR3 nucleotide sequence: TGTGCCAGCTCACCCCGGACCGGAACTTACGAGCAGTACTTC. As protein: CASSPRTGTYEQYF.

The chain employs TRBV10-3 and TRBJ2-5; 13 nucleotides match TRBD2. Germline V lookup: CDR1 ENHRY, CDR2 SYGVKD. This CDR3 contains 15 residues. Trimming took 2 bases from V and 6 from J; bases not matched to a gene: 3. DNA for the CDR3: TGTGCCATCAGTGAGAGGGGACTAGCGGGACAGACCCAGTACTTC. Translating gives CAISERGLAGQTQYF.

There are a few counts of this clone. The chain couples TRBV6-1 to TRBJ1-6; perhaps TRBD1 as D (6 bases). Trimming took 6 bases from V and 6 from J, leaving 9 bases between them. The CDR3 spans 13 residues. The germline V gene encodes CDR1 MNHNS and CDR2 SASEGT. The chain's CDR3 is CASRSTGNSPLHF. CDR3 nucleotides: TGTGCCAGCAGATCGACAGGTAATTCACCCCTCCACTTT.

The CDR3 nucleotides read TGTGCCAGCAGTTGGGCTAACTATGGCTACACCTTC. Amino acids: CASSWANYGYTF. The gene calls are TRBV11-1 and TRBJ1-2; no reliable D call. The CDR3 is made up of 12 amino acids. Germline values: CDR1 SGHAT, CDR2 FQDESV (reference sequence). V shed 6 bases and J shed 0 bases, with 5 bases lying between them. The full variable domain, rest sourced from reference TRBV11-1 and TRBJ1-2, is EAEVAQSPRYKITEKSQAVAFWCDPISGHATLYWYRQILGQGPELLVQFQDESVVDDSQLPKDRFSAERLKGVDSTLKIQPAELGDSAMYLCASSWANYGYTFGSGTRLTVV.

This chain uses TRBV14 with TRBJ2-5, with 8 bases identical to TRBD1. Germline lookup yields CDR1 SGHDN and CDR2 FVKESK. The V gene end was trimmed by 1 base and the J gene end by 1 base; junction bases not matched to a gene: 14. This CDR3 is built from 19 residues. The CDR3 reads CASSQVGLRTGTSQETQYF. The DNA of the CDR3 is TGTGCCAGCAGCCAAGTAGGCTTGAGGACAGGGACTTCCCAAGAGACCCAGTACTTC.

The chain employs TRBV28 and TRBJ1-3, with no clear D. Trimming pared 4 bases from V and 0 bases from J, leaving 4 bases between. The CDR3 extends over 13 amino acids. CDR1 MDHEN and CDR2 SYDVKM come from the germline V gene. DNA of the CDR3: TGTGCCAGCAGTTCTAACTCTGGAAACACCATATATTTT. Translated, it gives CASSSNSGNTIYF.

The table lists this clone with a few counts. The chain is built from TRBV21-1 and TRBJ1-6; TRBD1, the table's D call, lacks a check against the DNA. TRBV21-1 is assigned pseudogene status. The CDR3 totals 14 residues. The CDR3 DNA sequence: TGTGCCAGCAGCAAGACACAATTTGGTTCACCCCTCCACTTT. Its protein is CASSKTQFGSPLHF.

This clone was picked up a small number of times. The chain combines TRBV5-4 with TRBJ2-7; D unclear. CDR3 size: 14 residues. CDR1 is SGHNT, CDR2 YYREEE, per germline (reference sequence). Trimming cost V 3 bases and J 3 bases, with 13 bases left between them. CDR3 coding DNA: TGTGCCAGCAGCTCCAACCCGGCCGTCTACGAGCAGTACTTC. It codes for CASSSNPAVYEQYF.

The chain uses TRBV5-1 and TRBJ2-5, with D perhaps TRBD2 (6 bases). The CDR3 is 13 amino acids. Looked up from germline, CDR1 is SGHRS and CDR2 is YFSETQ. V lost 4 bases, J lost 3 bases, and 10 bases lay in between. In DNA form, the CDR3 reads TGCGCCAGCAGCCTCGGGAGTGAAGAGACCCAGTACTTC. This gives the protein CASSLGSEETQYF.

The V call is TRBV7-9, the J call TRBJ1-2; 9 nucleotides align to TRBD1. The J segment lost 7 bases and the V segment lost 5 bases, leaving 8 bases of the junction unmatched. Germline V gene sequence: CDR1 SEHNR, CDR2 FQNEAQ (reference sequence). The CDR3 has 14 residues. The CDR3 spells CASSRTGVGFGYTF. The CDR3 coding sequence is TGTGCCAGCAGCCGGACAGGGGTTGGTTTTGGCTACACCTTC.

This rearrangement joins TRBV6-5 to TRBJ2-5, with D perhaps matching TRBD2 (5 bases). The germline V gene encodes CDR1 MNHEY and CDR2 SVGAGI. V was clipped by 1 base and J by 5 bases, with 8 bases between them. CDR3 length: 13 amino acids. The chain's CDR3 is CASSYLEEETQYF. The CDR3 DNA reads TGTGCCAGCAGTTACTTGGAGGAGGAGACCCAGTACTTC.

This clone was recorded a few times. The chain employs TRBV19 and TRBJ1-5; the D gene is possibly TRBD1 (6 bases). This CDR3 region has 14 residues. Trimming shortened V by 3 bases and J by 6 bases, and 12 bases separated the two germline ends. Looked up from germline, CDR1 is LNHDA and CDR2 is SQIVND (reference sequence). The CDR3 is CASSMARDTQPQHF. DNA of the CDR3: TGTGCCAGTAGTATGGCCAGGGACACTCAGCCCCAGCATTTT.

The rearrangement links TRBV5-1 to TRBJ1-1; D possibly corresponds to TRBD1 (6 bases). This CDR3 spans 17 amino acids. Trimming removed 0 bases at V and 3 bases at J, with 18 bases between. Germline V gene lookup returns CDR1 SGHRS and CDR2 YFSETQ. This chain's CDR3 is CASSLEGGVDGYTEAFF. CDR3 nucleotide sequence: TGCGCCAGCAGCTTGGAAGGGGGGGTTGACGGGTACACTGAAGCTTTCTTT.

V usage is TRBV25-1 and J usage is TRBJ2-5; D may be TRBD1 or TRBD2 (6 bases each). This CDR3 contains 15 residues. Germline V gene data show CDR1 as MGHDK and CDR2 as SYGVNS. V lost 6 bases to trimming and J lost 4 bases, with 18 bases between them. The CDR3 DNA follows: TGTGCCAGCAGCATCCCGGGGGCGATGGGAGAGACCCAGTACTTC. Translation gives CASSIPGAMGETQYF.

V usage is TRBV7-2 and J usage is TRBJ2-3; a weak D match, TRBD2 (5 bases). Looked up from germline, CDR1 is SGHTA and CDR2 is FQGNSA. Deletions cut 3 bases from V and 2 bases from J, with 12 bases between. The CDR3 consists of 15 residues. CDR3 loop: CASSFDGGLTDTQYF. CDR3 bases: TGTGCCAGCAGCTTCGACGGAGGCCTCACAGATACGCAGTATTTT.

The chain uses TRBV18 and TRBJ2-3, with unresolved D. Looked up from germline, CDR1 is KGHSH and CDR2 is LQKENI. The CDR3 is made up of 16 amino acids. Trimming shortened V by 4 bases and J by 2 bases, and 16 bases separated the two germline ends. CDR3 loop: CASSRYTGANTDTQYF. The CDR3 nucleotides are TGTGCCAGCTCACGTTACACGGGCGCGAACACAGATACGCAGTATTTT.

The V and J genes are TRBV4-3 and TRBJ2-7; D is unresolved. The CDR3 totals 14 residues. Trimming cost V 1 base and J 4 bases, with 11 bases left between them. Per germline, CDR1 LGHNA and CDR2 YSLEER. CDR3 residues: CASSQGSGEYEQYF. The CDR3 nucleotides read TGCGCCAGCAGCCAAGGGTCTGGCGAGTACGAGCAGTACTTC.

The CDR3 sequence is CASSWGTRVNEQFF. The CDR3 nucleotides are TGTGCCAGCAGCTGGGGGACTAGGGTCAATGAGCAGTTCTTC. The genes are TRBV5-4 and TRBJ2-1, with 8 bases fitting TRBD2. Germline V gene sequence: CDR1 SGHNT, CDR2 YYREEE (reference sequence). V gave up 3 bases and J gave up 6 bases; unmatched junction bases: 5. This CDR3 contains 14 residues.

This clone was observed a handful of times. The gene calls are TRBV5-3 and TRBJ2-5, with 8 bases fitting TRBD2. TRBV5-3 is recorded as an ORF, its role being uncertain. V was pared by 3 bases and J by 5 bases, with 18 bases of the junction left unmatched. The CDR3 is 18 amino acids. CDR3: CARSSWERELGAKETQYF. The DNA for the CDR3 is TGTGCCAGAAGCTCCTGGGAGCGGGAGCTGGGGGCCAAGGAGACCCAGTACTTC.

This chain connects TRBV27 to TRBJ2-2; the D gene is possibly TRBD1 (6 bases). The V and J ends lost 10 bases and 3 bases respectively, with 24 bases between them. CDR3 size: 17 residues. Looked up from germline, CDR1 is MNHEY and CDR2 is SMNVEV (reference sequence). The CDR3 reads CATMTVWTAQYTGELFF. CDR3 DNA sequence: TGTGCCACTATGACCGTTTGGACAGCACAGTACACCGGGGAGCTGTTTTTT.